The text below deals with one T cell receptor beta chain. The data were produced by immunoSEQ multiplex PCR, yet TCRdb's version contains in-frame clones alone and is incomplete. This table has 40,000 or so clones, approximately 91% appearing once. The data derive from a study of blood T cell repertoires in COVID-19. Study-level background: Samples of COVID-19 (acute and convalescent) were obtained from the United States, Italy and Spain. PBMCs, B-cell-depleted T cells, or T cells were the source of the cDNA or gDNA that made up the material.

This clonotype was obtained from a human donor in a cohort sampled during active COVID-19. Sequenced input: peripheral blood.

CDR3 in amino acids: CASSLLLPETQYF. In nucleotides, the CDR3 is TGTGCCAGCAGCTTGTTACTTCCAGAGACCCAGTACTTC. The chain recombines TRBV7-9 with TRBJ2-5; unclear D gene. Germline assignment: CDR1 SEHNR and CDR2 FQNEAQ (reference sequence). The CDR3 spans 13 residues. V lost 3 bases and J 4 bases, leaving 9 bases between the germline ends.